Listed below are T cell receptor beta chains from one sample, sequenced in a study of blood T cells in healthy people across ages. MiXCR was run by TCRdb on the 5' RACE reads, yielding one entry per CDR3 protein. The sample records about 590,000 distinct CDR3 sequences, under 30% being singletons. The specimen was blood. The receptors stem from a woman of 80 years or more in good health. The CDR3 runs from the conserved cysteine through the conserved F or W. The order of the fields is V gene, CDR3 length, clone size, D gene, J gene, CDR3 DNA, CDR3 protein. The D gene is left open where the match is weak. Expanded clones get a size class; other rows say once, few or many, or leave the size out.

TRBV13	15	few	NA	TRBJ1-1	TGTGCCAGCAGCTGGGTGCTTAGGGCCCCACATCAAGCTTTCTTT	CASSWVLRAPHQAFF
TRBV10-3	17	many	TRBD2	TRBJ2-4	TGTGCCATCAGTGAGTCAGAAGGGAGCGGGGTAGGTCTGGAGCAGTACTTC	CAISESEGSGVGLEQYF
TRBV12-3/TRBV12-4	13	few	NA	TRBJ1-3	TGTGCCAGCAGTTTCGAGGGTTTGGACACCATATATTTT	CASSFEGLDTIYF
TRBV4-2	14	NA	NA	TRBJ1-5	TGTGCCAGCAGCCAAGGATCTAGTGATCAGCCCCAGCATTTT	CASSQGSSDQPQHF
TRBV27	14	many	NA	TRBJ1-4	TGTGCCAGCAGTTTCGCAGGGGCTAATGAAAAACTGTTTTTT	CASSFAGANEKLFF
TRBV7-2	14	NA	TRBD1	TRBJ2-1	TGTGCCAGCAGCCCCAGGACAGGGACCAATGAGCGGTTCTTC	CASSPRTGTNERFF
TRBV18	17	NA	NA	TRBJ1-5	TGTGCCAGCTCATCCTCTCGATTCTCGACCCGGGAACAGCCCCAGCATTTT	CASSSSRFSTREQPQHF
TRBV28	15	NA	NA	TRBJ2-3	TGTGCCAGCAGTGAACAGCGGTGGGGCACAGATACGCAGTATTTT	CASSEQRWGTDTQYF
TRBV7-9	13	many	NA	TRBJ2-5	TGTGCCAGCAGCTTATCAGGGCTCGAGACCCAGTACTTC	CASSLSGLETQYF
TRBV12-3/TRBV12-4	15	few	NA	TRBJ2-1	TGTGCCAGCAGCCCAGGGATGGGGGTCTACAATGAGCAGTTCTTC	CASSPGMGVYNEQFF
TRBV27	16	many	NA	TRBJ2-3	TGTGCCAGCAGTTTATTTGCGGACCCTAGCACAGATACGCAGTATTTT	CASSLFADPSTDTQYF
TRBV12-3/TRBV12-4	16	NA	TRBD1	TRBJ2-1	TGTGCCAGCAGTATATACGGGACAGGGAGGGCCTACGAGCAGTTCTTC	CASSIYGTGRAYEQFF
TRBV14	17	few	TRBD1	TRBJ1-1	TGTGCCAGCAGCCACCCCAGACAGGGCGGAGGGGACACTGAAGCTTTCTTT	CASSHPRQGGGDTEAFF
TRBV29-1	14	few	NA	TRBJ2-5	TGCAGCGTTCACGACAGGCGACGGCAAGAGACCCAGTACTTC	CSVHDRRRQETQYF
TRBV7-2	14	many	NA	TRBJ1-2	TGTGCCAGCGCCCCAGGGGTGCCTAACTATGGCTACACCTTC	CASAPGVPNYGYTF
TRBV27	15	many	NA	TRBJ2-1	TGTGCCAGCAGGTCTTTCAGGGGCTCCTACAATGAGCAGTTCTTC	CASRSFRGSYNEQFF
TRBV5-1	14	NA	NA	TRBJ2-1	TGCGCCAGCAGCTTGAGGCCCGCAGACAATGAGCAGTTCTTC	CASSLRPADNEQFF
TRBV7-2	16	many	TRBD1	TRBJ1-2	TGTGCCAGCAGCAAACCGGCAGGGGGCATAGACTATGGCTACACCTTC	CASSKPAGGIDYGYTF
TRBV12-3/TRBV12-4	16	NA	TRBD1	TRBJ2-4	TGTGCCAGCAGTAACGGGGACAGTCTAGCCAAAAACATTCAGTACTTC	CASSNGDSLAKNIQYF
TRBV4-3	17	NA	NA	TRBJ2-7	TGCGCCAGCAGCCAACAAAGGGACACCCTGAGCTCCTACGAGCAGTACTTC	CASSQQRDTLSSYEQYF
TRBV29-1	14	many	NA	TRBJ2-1	TGCAGCGTTGTCGACGGGACGGTGGGAAATGAGCAGTTCTTC	CSVVDGTVGNEQFF
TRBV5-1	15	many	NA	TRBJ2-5	TGCGCCAGCAGTGAAGTCAGCCTGGAGGGAGAGACCCAGTACTTC	CASSEVSLEGETQYF
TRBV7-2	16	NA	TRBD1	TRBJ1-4	TGTGCCAGCAGCTTAGAACCGGGGACAGGGAGCGAAAAACTGTTTTTT	CASSLEPGTGSEKLFF
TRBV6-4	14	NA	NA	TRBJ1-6	TGTGCCAGCAGTGATGACAGTGATAATTCACCCCTCCACTTT	CASSDDSDNSPLHF
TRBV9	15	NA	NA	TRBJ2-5	TGTGCCAGCAGCGTAGGGGCAAATTCCTACAATGAGCGGTACTTC	CASSVGANSYNERYF
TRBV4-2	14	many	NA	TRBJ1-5	TGTGCCAGCAGCCCGGGGGGGAACGGTCAGCCCCAGCATTTT	CASSPGGNGQPQHF
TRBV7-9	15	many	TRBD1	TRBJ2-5	TGTGCCAGCAGCCAATCGAGGGGGCCCCAAGAGACCCAGTACTTC	CASSQSRGPQETQYF
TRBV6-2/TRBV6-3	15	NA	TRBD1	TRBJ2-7	TGTGCCAGCAGCCGCCTGGGGCAGGGGGTCGATGAGCAGTACTTC	CASSRLGQGVDEQYF
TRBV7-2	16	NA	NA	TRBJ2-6	TGTGCCAGCAGCTTGTACGGGGCAACTGGGGCCAACGTCCTGACTTTC	CASSLYGATGANVLTF
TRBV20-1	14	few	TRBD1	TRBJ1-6	TGCAGTGCTAGGGACAGGGTTTCTAATTCACCCCTCCACTTT	CSARDRVSNSPLHF
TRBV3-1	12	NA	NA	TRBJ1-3	TGTGCCAGCAGCTTTACTGGAAACACCATATATTTT	CASSFTGNTIYF
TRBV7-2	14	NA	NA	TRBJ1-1	TGTGCCAGCAGCGGATGGACGGCGAACACTGAAGCTTTCTTT	CASSGWTANTEAFF
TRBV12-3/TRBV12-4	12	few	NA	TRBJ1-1	TGTGCCAGCAGTTTAGGTGGGTGGAAGGCTTTCTTT	CASSLGGWKAFF
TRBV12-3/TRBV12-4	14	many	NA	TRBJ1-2	TGTGCCAGCAGAACCCCGGCAGCTTACTATGGCTACACCTTC	CASRTPAAYYGYTF
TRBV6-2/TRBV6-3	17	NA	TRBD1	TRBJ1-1	TGTGCCAGCAGTTACTCGACAGGGGGCAAGACGAACACTGAAGCTTTCTTT	CASSYSTGGKTNTEAFF